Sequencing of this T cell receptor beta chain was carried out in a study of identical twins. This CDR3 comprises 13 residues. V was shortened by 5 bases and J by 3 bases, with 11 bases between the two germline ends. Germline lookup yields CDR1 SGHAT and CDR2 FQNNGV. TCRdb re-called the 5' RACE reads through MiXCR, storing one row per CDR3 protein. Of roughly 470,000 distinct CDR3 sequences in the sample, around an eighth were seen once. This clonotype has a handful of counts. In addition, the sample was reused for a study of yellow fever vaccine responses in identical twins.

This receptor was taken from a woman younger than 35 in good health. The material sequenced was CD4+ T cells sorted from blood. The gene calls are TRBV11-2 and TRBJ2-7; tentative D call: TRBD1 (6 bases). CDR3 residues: CASSVDRLYEQYF. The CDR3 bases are TGTGCCAGCAGCGTTGACAGGCTCTACGAGCAGTACTTC.